Listed below are T cell receptor beta chains from one sample, sequenced in a study of blood T cell repertoires in COVID-19. Assay used: immunoSEQ multiplex PCR; TCRdb lists only in-frame clones, some missing. The sample has approximately 380,000 clones, around 85% seen once. The sequenced sample was peripheral blood. Receptors originate from a woman aged 18-29 years with acute or convalescent COVID-19. CDR3s include the opening cysteine and the closing phenylalanine or tryptophan. A D gene is named only where the DNA matches it firmly. Size is stated for part of the rows, as once, few or many counts, or as a class when the clone is expanded.

>TRBJ1-2|TRBD1|TRBV28|NA
TGTGCCAGCAGTTCTATGGGACAGGGCGCATACAATTATGGCTACACCTTC
CASSSMGQGAYNYGYTF
>TRBJ1-1|TRBD1|TRBV6-5|NA
TGTGCCAGCAGTTACTCCGGGACAGGGAACACTGAAGCTTTCTTT
CASSYSGTGNTEAFF
>TRBJ1-5|TRBD1|TRBV5-6|NA
TGTGCCAGCAGCCGGACAGGGAGAGGGGACCATCAGCCCCAGCATTTT
CASSRTGRGDHQPQHF
>TRBJ2-3|TRBD2|TRBV10-1|NA
TGCGCCAGCGAGGATAGCGGGACTCCAGATACGCAGTATTTT
CASEDSGTPDTQYF
>TRBJ1-4|NA|TRBV21-1|few
TGTGCCAGCAGCAAATGGAGACAGGCTAATGAAAAACTGTTTTTT
CASSKWRQANEKLFF
>TRBJ1-1|TRBD1|TRBV9|NA
TGTGCCAGCAGCAGACGGACAGGGGGCGGTGACACTGAAGCTTTCTTT
CASSRRTGGGDTEAFF
>TRBJ2-1|TRBD2|TRBV24-1|NA
TGTGCCACCAGTGATTCTAGCGGGGGGCTCTACAATGAGCAGTTCTTC
CATSDSSGGLYNEQFF
>TRBJ1-5|TRBD1|TRBV28|NA
TGTGCCAGCGGTAGACAGGGGATTCAGCCCCAGCATTTT
CASGRQGIQPQHF
>TRBJ1-4|NA|TRBV25-1|once
TGTGCCAGCCGAAGGGGGTATAATGAAAAACTGTTTTTT
CASRRGYNEKLFF
>TRBJ1-1|TRBD1|TRBV29-1|NA
TGCAGCGTTGTCGGACAGGGGAGACACACTGAAGCTTTCTTT
CSVVGQGRHTEAFF
>TRBJ1-4|TRBD1|TRBV6-5|NA
TGTGCCAGCAGCCGAGACAGGACAGGTGAAAAACTGTTTTTT
CASSRDRTGEKLFF
>TRBJ1-2|NA|TRBV10-3|NA
TGTGCCATCAATCGGGGGGAGCAGGATGGCTACACCTTC
CAINRGEQDGYTF
>TRBJ1-1|NA|TRBV10-3|once
TGTGCCATCAGTGAGAGAGGGGAAGCTTTCTTT
CAISERGEAFF
>TRBJ1-1|NA|TRBV5-1|NA
TGCGCCAGCAGCTTGTGGCCGGGGAATGGGAGGAACACTGAAGCTTTCTTT
CASSLWPGNGRNTEAFF
>TRBJ2-1|NA|TRBV10-1|NA
TGCGCCAGCAGTGACCGAAGCGCCAACTCCTACAATGAGCAGTTCTTC
CASSDRSANSYNEQFF
>TRBJ2-1|TRBD1|TRBV6-4|few
TGCAGGGGGAAGGATGAGCAGTTCTTC
CRGKDEQFF
>TRBJ1-6|NA|TRBV19|NA
TGTGCCAGTAGTATCCTCGGGATCGGTAATTCACCCCTCCACTTT
CASSILGIGNSPLHF
>TRBJ2-2|TRBD1|TRBV5-4|NA
TGTGCCAGCAGCTCGGGACAGGGGGCGAGGACCGGGGAGCTGTTTTTT
CASSSGQGARTGELFF
>TRBJ1-1|NA|TRBV12-3/TRBV12-4|NA
TGTGCCAGCCGCGGTTTTACTGAAGCTTTCTTT
CASRGFTEAFF
>TRBJ2-7|TRBD2|TRBV27|NA
TGTGCCAGCAGTTTAATAACTAGCGGGAGCGAGCAGTACTTC
CASSLITSGSEQYF
>TRBJ1-5|NA|TRBV2|NA
TGTGCCAGCAGTGCTACGGGATATAGCAATCAGCCCCAGCATTTT
CASSATGYSNQPQHF
>TRBJ1-4|NA|TRBV5-4|NA
TGTGCCAGCAGCTTGGGGAGGGGTAATGAAAAACTGTTTTTT
CASSLGRGNEKLFF
>TRBJ2-1|TRBD2|TRBV7-9|NA
TGTGCCAGCAGCTTAGCTTGGACTAGCGGGGGGGCGAGTCAGGGTGAGCAGTTCTTC
CASSLAWTSGGASQGEQFF
>TRBJ2-6|NA|TRBV5-4|few
TGTGCCAGCAGCTTGGCCTGGAGCTCTGGGGCCAACGTCCTGACTTTC
CASSLAWSSGANVLTF
>TRBJ2-5|TRBD2|TRBV18|NA
TGTGCCAGCTCACCCAACCTCGGGACTAGCGGGAACCAAGAGACCCAGTACTTC
CASSPNLGTSGNQETQYF
>TRBJ1-4|NA|TRBV7-9|NA
TGTGCCAGCAGCAAGGGGCGGAGGGATGAAAAACTGTTTTTT
CASSKGRRDEKLFF
>TRBJ2-1|NA|TRBV7-3|NA
TGTGCCAGCAGCTTCCTGGAGCGGGCGGGGGAGCAGTTCTTC
CASSFLERAGEQFF
>TRBJ2-7|NA|TRBV6-5|NA
TGTGCCACCCACCGGGACTTCGGTCCGGGGTACGAGCAGTACTTC
CATHRDFGPGYEQYF
>TRBJ2-7|NA|TRBV10-3|NA
TGTGCCATCAGTGACTTCGGACGTCCCGGAGGTGGCGAGCAGTACTTC
CAISDFGRPGGGEQYF
>TRBJ2-5|TRBD2|TRBV28|NA
TGTGCCAGCAGTCTCATAGCGGGAGGGCCCCGGGAGACCCAGTACTTC
CASSLIAGGPRETQYF
>TRBJ1-2|NA|TRBV9|NA
TGTGCCAGCAGCGTGGGGGCTGCCCAAGCTATGGTGGGCTACACCTTC
CASSVGAAQAMVGYTF
>TRBJ2-7|NA|TRBV29-1|once
TGCAGCGTTGAAGGGGTGACAGAAAGCTCCTACGAGCAGTACTTC
CSVEGVTESSYEQYF
>TRBJ1-1|NA|TRBV5-1|few
TGCGCCAGCAGCTTAAGTGGGCAGGGTGGGGAACTCTTT
CASSLSGQGGELF
>TRBJ1-4|NA|TRBV28|NA
TGTGCCAGCCGTCGATTCGGTGAAAAACTGTTTTTT
CASRRFGEKLFF
>TRBJ2-1|NA|TRBV9|NA
TGTGCCAGCAGCGTAGCTAGCGCGGAATCCTACAATGAGCAGTTCTTC
CASSVASAESYNEQFF
>TRBJ1-5|TRBD1|TRBV6-2/TRBV6-3|few
TGTGCCAGCAGTAAGGACAGGGGGTTTAATCAGCCCCAGCATTTT
CASSKDRGFNQPQHF
>TRBJ1-1|NA|TRBV27|NA
TGTGCCAGCAGTTTATACGGGGGGAGCACTGAAGCTTTCTTT
CASSLYGGSTEAFF
>TRBJ1-2|TRBD1|TRBV18|NA
TGTGCCAGCTCACCGAGTCCCGGGACAGGGGAAGGGTGGTCCAACTATGGCTACACCTTC
CASSPSPGTGEGWSNYGYTF
>TRBJ2-5|TRBD2|TRBV7-9|few
TGTGCCAGCAGCTACATAGGACTAGCGGGATACCAAGGGACCCAGTACTTC
CASSYIGLAGYQGTQYF
>TRBJ2-7|TRBD2|TRBV11-3|NA
TGTGCCAGCAGCCTACTAGGGGTAGGGGCTAGCGGGAGGGCCGGCGAGCAGTACTTC
CASSLLGVGASGRAGEQYF
>TRBJ1-3|TRBD1|TRBV9|NA
TGTGCCAGCAGCCCCAACAGGGGGGGAAACACCATATATTTT
CASSPNRGGNTIYF
>TRBJ2-1|NA|TRBV27|few
TGTGCCAGCAGTCCCCTTGGGCCGAGCTCCTACAATGAGCAGTTCTTC
CASSPLGPSSYNEQFF
>TRBJ2-7|TRBD1|TRBV10-1|NA
TGCGCCAGCAGTGAGTCTACTCAGGGGGTCTACGAGCAGTACTTC
CASSESTQGVYEQYF
>TRBJ2-5|NA|TRBV30|NA
TGTGCCTGCCGTGCGCGCGGAAAGACCCAGTACTTC
CACRARGKTQYF
>TRBJ1-4|TRBD1|TRBV2|NA
TGTGCCAGCAGTGACCGGACAGGGGATGAAAAACTGTTTTTT
CASSDRTGDEKLFF